Here is one TCR beta chain with its context. The antigen is unknown. The sample originates from a study of post-analysis software for immune sequencing data. Turning to the study itself: Secondary progressive, relapsing-remitting and progressive-relapsing multiple sclerosis were among the included disease courses. General study points: Five or six TRBV segments, TRBV5-6, TRBV5-1 and TRBV20-1 among them, were found more frequent in patients than controls. Multiple sclerosis was associated with a significant reduction in normalized Chao1 diversity relative to controls. Same-batch samples co-clustered strongly by F measure.

The CDR3 has 16 residues. V dropped 4 bases and J dropped 0 bases, with 16 bases sitting between them. Germline values: CDR1 MDHEN, CDR2 SYDVKM. cDNA libraries for TCR beta contained unique molecular identifiers. T cells, about 0.95 to 11 million of them, yielded approximately 530,000 cDNA molecules. TCRdb called the PCR reads again in MiXCR, with one record for every CDR3 protein. The table has hundreds of thousands of distinct CDR3 sequences, 30% seen once. This sequence joins TRBV28 and TRBJ2-7; D possibly uses TRBD1 or TRBD2 (6 bases each). The sequenced sample consisted of blood. The receptor comes from a girl under 18 with multiple sclerosis. The chain's CDR3 is CASSSRGGGPSYEQYF. The CDR3 DNA sequence: TGTGCCAGCAGTTCCCGCGGAGGGGGACCCTCCTACGAGCAGTACTTC. Combining the CDR3 with reference TRBV28 and TRBJ2-7 gives the whole variable domain DVKVTQSSRYLVKRTGEKVFLECVQDMDHENMFWYRQDPGLGLRLIYFSYDVKMKEKGDIPEGYSVSREKKERFSLILESASTNQTSMYLCASSSRGGGPSYEQYFGPGTRLTVT.